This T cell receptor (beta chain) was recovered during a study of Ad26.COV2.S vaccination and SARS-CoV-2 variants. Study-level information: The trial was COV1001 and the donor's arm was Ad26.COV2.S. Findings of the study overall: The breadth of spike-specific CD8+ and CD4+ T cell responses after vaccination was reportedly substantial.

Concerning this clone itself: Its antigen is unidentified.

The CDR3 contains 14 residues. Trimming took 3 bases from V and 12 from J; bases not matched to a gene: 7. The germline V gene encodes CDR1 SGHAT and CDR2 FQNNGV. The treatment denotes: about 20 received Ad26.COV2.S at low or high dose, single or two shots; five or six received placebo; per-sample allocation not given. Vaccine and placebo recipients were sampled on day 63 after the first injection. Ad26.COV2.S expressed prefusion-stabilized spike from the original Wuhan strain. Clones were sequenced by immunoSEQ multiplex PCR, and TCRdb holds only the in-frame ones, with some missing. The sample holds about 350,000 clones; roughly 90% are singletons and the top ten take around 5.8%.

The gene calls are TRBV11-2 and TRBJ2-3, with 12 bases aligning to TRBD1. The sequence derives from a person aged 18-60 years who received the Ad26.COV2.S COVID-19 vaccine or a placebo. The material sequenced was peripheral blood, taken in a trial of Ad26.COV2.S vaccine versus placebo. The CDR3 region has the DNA TGTGCCAGCAGCTTTTCCGGGACAGGGGGCATCCAGTATTTT. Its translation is CASSFSGTGGIQYF.